The source of this T cell receptor (beta chain) is a study of shared clonotypes between healthy human individuals. About the research overall: Sampling drew on donors who were a couple of women and three men aged 18 to 49.

Study-wide findings and caveats: Large depth notwithstanding, sorted-subset sequencing proved incomplete by rarefaction.

Participating donors were healthy, HIV-negative adults free of recent acute infections or vaccinations. CDR1 is SGHAT, CDR2 FQDESV, per germline (reference sequence). The CDR3 sequence is 17 residues long. V lost 2 bases and J lost 8, with 22 bases in between. A note on this clone: The antigen remains unidentified.

Once extracted for a subset, genomic DNA was divided evenly among several immunoSEQ plates. Clones were sequenced by immunoSEQ multiplex PCR, and TCRdb holds only the in-frame ones, with some missing. The table shows just over 2,000,000 clones, with roughly 95% occurring only once. The sequencing input was naive CD4+ T cells sorted from blood. The subset: CD45RA+ positively selected. This clonotype was obtained from a man younger than 35 in good health. This chain joins TRBV11-1 and TRBJ2-1; no firm D call. The CDR3 spells CASSLFSRALGIDEQFF. In DNA form, the CDR3 reads TGTGCCAGCAGCTTATTCAGTAGGGCACTGGGTATAGATGAGCAGTTCTTC.